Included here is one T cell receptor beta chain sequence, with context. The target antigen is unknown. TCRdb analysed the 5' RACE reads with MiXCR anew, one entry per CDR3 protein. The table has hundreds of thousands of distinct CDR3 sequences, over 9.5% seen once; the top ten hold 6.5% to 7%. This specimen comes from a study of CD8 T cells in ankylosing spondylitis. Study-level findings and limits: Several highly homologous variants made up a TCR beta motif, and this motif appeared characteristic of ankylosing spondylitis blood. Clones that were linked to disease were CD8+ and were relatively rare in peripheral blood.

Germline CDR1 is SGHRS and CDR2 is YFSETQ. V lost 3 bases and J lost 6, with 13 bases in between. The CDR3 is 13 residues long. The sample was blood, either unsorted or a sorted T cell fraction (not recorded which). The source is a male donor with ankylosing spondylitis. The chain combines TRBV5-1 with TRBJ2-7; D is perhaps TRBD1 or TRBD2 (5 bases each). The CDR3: CASSWDQEGEQYV. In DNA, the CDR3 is TGCGCCAGCAGCTGGGACCAAGAAGGCGAGCAGTACGTC.